Below are 28 T cell receptor beta chains sequenced from a single sample in a study of cytomegalovirus exposure and HLA in healthy donors. PCR primers comprised 60 Vbeta and 13 Jbeta primers. Here immunoSEQ multiplex PCR was the method, and the copy in TCRdb shows in-frame clones only, minus some. The sample has approximately 200,000 clones; around 83% are singletons. Sequencing input: PBMCs. These receptors originate from a girl between 10 and 17 years old in good health and CMV-seronegative.

J is TRBJ2-5 and V is TRBV4-1, with D possibly matching TRBD2 (6 bases). Germline V lookup: CDR1 MGHRA, CDR2 YSYEKL. The germline V and J ends were trimmed by 1 base and 3 bases, with 15 bases remaining between them. The CDR3 length is 16 residues. CDR3 sequence reads: CASSQGPGRGEETQYF. For the CDR3, the DNA is TGCGCCAGCAGCCAAGGCCCCGGGAGAGGGGAAGAGACCCAGTACTTC.

V is TRBV6-5 and J is TRBJ2-7, with 9 bases aligning to TRBD1. This CDR3 is 12 amino acids long. The junction had 5 bases not matched to a gene; V was cut back by 10 bases and J by 4 bases. Looked up from germline, CDR1 is MNHEY and CDR2 is SVGAGI. The CDR3 nucleotides are TGTGCCACCGGGGACAGGGAATACGAGCAGTACTTC. It yields the protein CATGDREYEQYF.

The V gene is TRBV5-6, the J gene TRBJ1-5, with a weak D call TRBD1 (6 bases). This CDR3 contains 17 residues. In germline, CDR1 is SGHDT, CDR2 YYEEEE. V dropped 1 base and J dropped 5 bases, with 19 bases sitting between them. CDR3 in amino acids: CASSLRRSGRGYQPQHF. DNA for the CDR3: TGTGCCAGCAGCTTGAGAAGGTCGGGCAGGGGATATCAGCCCCAGCATTTT.

CDR3 bases: TGTGCCAGCAGTTCATCCGCCAGCGGGGGGATTAACTATGGCTACACCTTC. Its translation is CASSSSASGGINYGYTF. The rearrangement uses TRBV28 and TRBJ1-2, with D maybe TRBD1 (5 bases). V lost 4 bases and J 1 base, leaving 19 bases between the germline ends. CDR1 and CDR2 from the germline V gene are MDHEN and SYDVKM. This CDR3 spans 17 amino acids.

J is TRBJ1-1 and V is TRBV27; 7 bases fit TRBD1. The CDR3 sequence is 14 residues long. The J segment lost 0 bases and the V segment lost 6 bases, leaving 4 bases of the junction unmatched. In germline, CDR1 is MNHEY, CDR2 SMNVEV (reference sequence). The CDR3 DNA is TGTGCCAGCAGCGCCGGGACAGTGAACACTGAAGCTTTCTTT. As protein: CASSAGTVNTEAFF.

The rearrangement uses TRBV6-6 and TRBJ2-1, with 7 positions matching TRBD1. The CDR3 runs 16 residues. V was clipped by 8 bases and J by 0 bases; unmatched bases: 10. CDR1 is MNHNY and CDR2 is SVGAGI in the germline V gene (reference sequence). CDR3 DNA sequence: TGTGCCAGCCAGTCGGGACAGAGAAGCTCCTACAATGAGCAGTTCTTC. As protein: CASQSGQRSSYNEQFF.

V gene TRBV6-5 combines with J gene TRBJ2-1, with TRBD2 identical over 8 bases. J was trimmed by 1 base and V by 6 bases; bases with no gene match: 2. Looked up from germline, CDR1 is MNHEY and CDR2 is SVGAGI. This CDR3 is 14 amino acids long. CDR3 loop: CASRTGGSYNEQFF. The DNA of the CDR3 is TGTGCCAGCAGAACGGGAGGGTCCTACAATGAGCAGTTCTTC.

The chain employs TRBV18 and TRBJ2-2; 8 bases are a match to TRBD1. The germline V gene encodes CDR1 KGHSH and CDR2 LQKENI. V dropped 6 bases and J dropped 4; count of bases not matched to a gene: 19. The CDR3 is made up of 19 amino acids. The CDR3 region has the DNA TGTGCCAGCTCCACTCTGGGACAGGTACGCCTCGTATCCACCGGGGAGCTGTTTTTT. It specifies CASSTLGQVRLVSTGELFF.

The chain carries TRBV7-2 and TRBJ1-2, with D tentatively TRBD1 (6 bases). The CDR3 runs to 15 residues. Deletions cut 0 bases from V and 0 bases from J, with 8 bases between. In germline, CDR1 is SGHTA, CDR2 FQGNSA. The chain's CDR3 is CASSLAGAANYGYTF. In DNA, the CDR3 is TGTGCCAGCAGCTTAGCGGGGGCAGCTAACTATGGCTACACCTTC.

This clone was counted between two and nine times. The V and J genes are TRBV4-1 and TRBJ1-1; D call uncertain. Per the germline V gene, CDR1 is MGHRA and CDR2 is YSYEKL. This CDR3 is 14 amino acids long. Trimming shortened V by 0 bases and J by 1 base, and 6 bases separated the two germline ends. The CDR3: CASSQEGGNTEAFF. The DNA for the CDR3 is TGCGCCAGCAGCCAAGAAGGCGGGAACACTGAAGCTTTCTTT.

The chain couples TRBV6-5 to TRBJ1-1, with TRBD1 matching 12 bases. J was trimmed by 11 bases and V by 1 base; bases with no gene match: 2. The length of the CDR3 is 13 residues. CDR1 is MNHEY, CDR2 SVGAGI, per germline. DNA of the CDR3: TGTGCCAGCAGTTACTTGGGACAGGGGGCCGCTTTCTTT. It codes for CASSYLGQGAAFF.

This chain uses TRBV18 with TRBJ1-1, with a tentative D call TRBD1 (5 bases). This CDR3 contains 15 residues. Germline CDR1 KGHSH, CDR2 LQKENI. Trimming took 3 bases from V and 1 from J, leaving 12 bases between them. CDR3 residues: CASSPIETENTEAFF. CDR3 DNA: TGTGCCAGCTCACCCATAGAGACAGAGAACACTGAAGCTTTCTTT.

The chain carries TRBV28 and TRBJ2-2; 12 bases are shared with TRBD2. J was trimmed by 4 bases and V by 5 bases; bases with no gene match: 5. This CDR3 contains 16 residues. Germline V gene sequence: CDR1 MDHEN, CDR2 SYDVKM. The CDR3: CASSGASGGATGELFF. The CDR3 DNA reads as TGTGCCAGCAGTGGTGCTAGCGGGGGGGCCACCGGGGAGCTGTTTTTT.

This chain links TRBV7-9 with TRBJ2-5, with 8 bases lining up with TRBD2. This CDR3 contains 15 residues. Germline CDR1 is SEHNR and CDR2 is FQNEAQ (reference sequence). The J segment lost 0 bases and the V segment lost 2 bases, leaving 2 bases of the junction unmatched. CDR3 bases: TGTGCCAGCAGCTTACCTAGCGGGTACCAAGAGACCCAGTACTTC. It is translated as CASSLPSGYQETQYF.

The rearrangement links TRBV2 to TRBJ1-1, with D unclear. The V and J ends lost 6 bases and 7 bases respectively, with 27 bases between them. Germline lookup yields CDR1 SNHLY and CDR2 FYNNEI. The CDR3 has 17 amino acids. The CDR3 nucleotides read TGTGCCAGCAGGGGCCGGGCCCTTCAAGGTGCGGAGGTTGAAGCTTTCTTT. Amino acid sequence: CASRGRALQGAEVEAFF. The whole variable domain, filled in from reference TRBV2 and TRBJ1-1, reads EPEVTQTPSHQVTQMGQEVILRCVPISNHLYFYWYRQILGQKVEFLVSFYNNEISEKSEIFDDQFSVERPDGSNFTLKIRSTKLEDSAMYFCASRGRALQGAEVEAFFGQGTRLTVV.

The chain has TRBV11-3 and TRBJ1-2; TRBD1 matches at 9 bases. Germline V gene data show CDR1 as SGHNT and CDR2 as YENEEA. Germline trimming cut 6 bases from V and 7 bases from J; bases unmatched to any gene: 3. This CDR3 has 12 residues. CDR3 residues: CASRRTGVGYTF. The CDR3 nucleotides are TGTGCCAGCAGACGGACAGGGGTTGGCTACACCTTC. Complete variable domain (other parts from reference TRBV11-3 and TRBJ1-2): EAGVVQSPRYKIIEKKQPVAFWCNPISGHNTLYWYLQNLGQGPELLIRYENEEAVDDSQLPKDRFSAERLKGVDSTLKIQPAELGDSAVYLCASRRTGVGYTFGSGTRLTVV.

The genes are TRBV27 and TRBJ1-2; D might be TRBD1 (5 bases). V gave up 3 bases and J gave up 6 bases, with 11 bases separating them. The germline V gene has CDR1 MNHEY and CDR2 SMNVEV (reference sequence). The CDR3 runs 13 residues. CDR3 DNA: TGTGCCAGCAGTTTGAGTCAGGGTAATGGCTACACCTTC. The encoded protein is CASSLSQGNGYTF.

A few counts support this clone. V gene TRBV4-3 combines with J gene TRBJ1-6; D not resolved. The germline gives CDR1 LGHNA, CDR2 YSLEER. CDR3 length: 19 residues. With 1 base removed from V and 0 bases from J, the gap between germline ends came to 16 bases. The chain's CDR3 is CASSQGLYHPSSYNSPLHF. As DNA, the CDR3 is TGCGCCAGCAGCCAAGGACTGTATCATCCTAGCTCCTATAATTCACCCCTCCACTTT.

This clone was recorded only once. The chain has TRBV4-1 and TRBJ2-3; the D gene is possibly TRBD1 (6 bases). CDR3 length: 16 amino acids. The V end lost 1 base, the J end lost 0 bases, and 11 bases lay between the germline ends. Germline V CDR1 and CDR2: MGHRA, YSYEKL. The CDR3 DNA reads as TGCGCCAGCAGCCAAGCGGGACACCGAAGCACAGATACGCAGTATTTT. Translated, it gives CASSQAGHRSTDTQYF.

This clone was detected a few times. The chain is built from TRBV28 and TRBJ1-4; perhaps TRBD1 as D (5 bases). The germline V and J ends were trimmed by 6 bases and 6 bases, with 11 bases remaining between them. Per germline, CDR1 MDHEN and CDR2 SYDVKM. The CDR3 runs to 13 residues. This chain's CDR3 is CASRTAGYEKLFF. The CDR3 nucleotides are TGTGCCAGCAGAACGGCAGGGTATGAAAAACTGTTTTTT.

This clone came up a few times. The chain joins TRBV6-5 to TRBJ2-2; D is perhaps TRBD1 (6 bases). The CDR3 totals 14 residues. Germline loops: CDR1 MNHEY, CDR2 SVGAGI. Trimming removed 8 bases at V and 3 bases at J, with 13 bases between. This CDR3 is CASSEGDDTGELFF. Here the CDR3 DNA reads TGTGCCAGCTCTGAGGGGGACGACACCGGGGAGCTGTTTTTT.

This clone was observed once. The same CDR3 can be traced to other DNA sequences in this sample. V usage is TRBV11-2 and J usage is TRBJ1-1; TRBD1 agrees at 7 bases. Germline-derived CDR1 and CDR2 are SGHAT and FQNNGV. The CDR3 sequence is 14 residues long. The V segment lost 3 bases and the J segment 1 base; nucleotides outside the gene matches: 2. Here the CDR3 reads CASSFTGENTEAFF. The CDR3, as DNA: TGTGCCAGCAGCTTCACAGGGGAGAACACTGAAGCTTTCTTT.

V usage is TRBV6-6 and J usage is TRBJ2-1, with 7 positions matching TRBD2. The V gene end was trimmed by 5 bases and the J gene end by 9 bases; junction bases not matched to a gene: 4. This CDR3 comprises 12 residues. Per germline, CDR1 MNHNY and CDR2 SVGAGI (reference sequence). This CDR3 is CASSGRVGEQFF. The CDR3, as DNA: TGTGCCAGCAGTGGGAGGGTTGGTGAGCAGTTCTTC.

The chain joins TRBV11-2 to TRBJ2-3, with 8 bases that match TRBD2. The CDR3 extends over 15 amino acids. Trimming took 3 bases from V and 4 from J; bases not matched to a gene: 6. The germline V gene encodes CDR1 SGHAT and CDR2 FQNNGV. The CDR3 sequence: CASSFSGGPSDTQYF. Here the CDR3 DNA reads TGTGCCAGCAGCTTCTCGGGGGGGCCGTCAGATACGCAGTATTTT.

This chain links TRBV5-6 with TRBJ1-1; D is perhaps TRBD1 (5 bases). The CDR3 runs 16 residues. CDR1 SGHDT and CDR2 YYEEEE come from the germline V gene. Trimming left V 3 bases short and J 1 base short, with 16 bases between. CDR3 region: CASSYYTQTGNTEAFF. The CDR3 region has the DNA TGTGCCAGCAGCTATTATACTCAAACAGGGAACACTGAAGCTTTCTTT.

This rearrangement joins TRBV9 to TRBJ1-1; no definite D call. V was trimmed by 0 bases and J by 7 bases, leaving 4 bases between them. CDR3 size: 11 residues. Per germline, CDR1 SGDLS and CDR2 YYNGEE. The CDR3 region is CASSVVSEAFF. The CDR3 region has the DNA TGTGCCAGCAGCGTAGTCAGTGAAGCTTTCTTT.

The V gene is TRBV2, the J gene TRBJ1-5; the D gene is possibly TRBD1 (6 bases). Trimming stripped 5 bases from V and 5 bases from J, with 7 bases between. Germline V lookup: CDR1 SNHLY, CDR2 FYNNEI. This CDR3 spans 12 amino acids. The CDR3 DNA reads TGTGCCAGCAGTACAGGGTATCAGCCCCAGCATTTT. Translating it yields CASSTGYQPQHF.

The gene calls are TRBV2 and TRBJ2-3; D is perhaps TRBD2 (5 bases). Germline values: CDR1 SNHLY, CDR2 FYNNEI. The CDR3 runs to 14 residues. V was trimmed by 7 bases and J by 1 base, leaving 12 bases between them. CDR3 sequence (DNA): TGTGCCAGCAAGTATGGTAGCGGCACAGATACGCAGTATTTT. It specifies CASKYGSGTDTQYF.